This T cell receptor (beta chain) stems from a study of blood T cell repertoires in COVID-19. Overall study context: PBMCs, B-cell-depleted T cells, or T cells provided the cDNA or gDNA that made up the material.

The participants were between roughly 18 and 89 years old and came from some 23 US areas. Per the authors' pipeline: Cell counts per sample came from amplifying reference gene primers. Assay: immunoSEQ multiplex PCR; the TCRdb copy retains only in-frame clones and omits some. V and J calls and clone size are those listed in that table; D and trimming were worked out from the DNA. Counted here are hundreds of thousands of clones, about 84% occurring once; the ten biggest clones make up 2% to 2.5%. CDR3 length equals 14 residues. Germline CDR1 reads SNHLY; CDR2 reads FYNNEI. V lost 4 bases to trimming and J lost 8 bases, with 15 bases between them.

The source is a woman between 50 and 59 years old who had recovered from COVID-19. Sample: PBMCs or T cells enriched from blood (not recorded which). The gene calls are TRBV2 and TRBJ2-1; D is possibly TRBD2 (6 bases). CDR3 sequence: CASSVGTSLDEQFF. DNA of the CDR3: TGTGCCAGCAGTGTTGGTACTAGCTTAGATGAGCAGTTCTTC.